Listed below are T cell receptor beta chains from one sample, sequenced in a study of identifying expanded T cells in peripheral blood. Libraries were prepared by immunoSEQ multiplex PCR; TCRdb keeps only in-frame clonotypes and omits some of them. The data contain more than 85,000 clones, approximately 89% of them singletons. Sequenced sample: blood. The receptors were gathered from a person between 18 and 69 years old in good health. Both conserved end residues are part of each CDR3. Each record gives: D gene, V gene, clone size, J gene, CDR3 DNA, CDR3 protein. A D gene is named only where the DNA matches it firmly. Expanded clones are given a class, and other clones once, few, many or no size at all.

D: .; V: TRBV6-6; size: .; J: TRBJ1-2; DNA: TGTGCCAGCAGTTCCCTCCGGGAGGGAGGGGACTATGGCTACACCTTC; CDR3: CASSSLREGGDYGYTF
D: .; V: TRBV5-4; size: .; J: TRBJ1-2; DNA: TGTGCCAGCACCCTCAAGAACGGCAACTATGGCTACACCTTC; CDR3: CASTLKNGNYGYTF
D: .; V: TRBV7-2; size: .; J: TRBJ2-5; DNA: TGTGCCAGCAGCTCGTCAAATCGGGAGCTGCAAGAGACCCAGTACTTC; CDR3: CASSSSNRELQETQYF
D: .; V: TRBV10-1; size: .; J: TRBJ2-2; DNA: TGCGCCAGCAGTAATATCATGAACACCGGGGAGCTGTTTTTT; CDR3: CASSNIMNTGELFF
D: .; V: TRBV21-1; size: .; J: TRBJ2-7; DNA: TGTGCCAGCAGCAAAAGGAGAGGGGGCCTTCCTAACGAGCAGTACTTC; CDR3: CASSKRRGGLPNEQYF
D: .; V: TRBV7-3; size: .; J: TRBJ2-2; DNA: TGTGCCAGCAGCTTAACTGCGAACACCGGGGAGCTGTTTTTT; CDR3: CASSLTANTGELFF
D: .; V: TRBV4-2; size: .; J: TRBJ2-2; DNA: TGTGCCAGCAGCCTATCCGGGGAGCTGTTTTTT; CDR3: CASSLSGELFF
D: TRBD1; V: TRBV10-3; size: .; J: TRBJ1-5; DNA: TGTGCCGCGACAGGGGCCGGACAGCCCCAGCATTTT; CDR3: CAATGAGQPQHF
D: .; V: TRBV4-1; size: .; J: TRBJ2-5; DNA: TGCGCCAGCAGCCAAGATCTTGCCGGGGATATGCGGACCCAGTACTTC; CDR3: CASSQDLAGDMRTQYF
D: TRBD2; V: TRBV4-3; size: .; J: TRBJ2-7; DNA: TGCGCCAGCAGCCAAGAACGTAGCGGGGGCTCCTACGAGCAGTACTTC; CDR3: CASSQERSGGSYEQYF
D: .; V: TRBV30; size: once; J: TRBJ2-7; DNA: TGTGCCTGGAGCTTGGGCGGATCCTACGAGCAGTACTTC; CDR3: CAWSLGGSYEQYF
D: .; V: TRBV4-3; size: few; J: TRBJ1-1; DNA: TGCGCCAGCAGCCCGCAAAGCCTCGCGGGCGCGAACACTGAAGCTTTCTTT; CDR3: CASSPQSLAGANTEAFF
D: .; V: TRBV2; size: .; J: TRBJ1-1; DNA: TGTGCCAGCAGTCTAGGCAGGGGAAACACTGAAGCTTTCTTT; CDR3: CASSLGRGNTEAFF
D: TRBD2; V: TRBV7-2; size: .; J: TRBJ2-3; DNA: TGTGCCAGCAGCGAAAGGACTAGCGGGGGCAGAATGGTGTATTTT; CDR3: CASSERTSGGRMVYF
D: .; V: TRBV18; size: .; J: TRBJ2-6; DNA: TGTGCCAGCTCACGATTTTGGACGGATCCCTCCAACGGGGCCAACGTCCTGACTTTC; CDR3: CASSRFWTDPSNGANVLTF
D: .; V: TRBV28; size: .; J: TRBJ1-4; DNA: TGTGCCAGCAGTCGCTCCGGGGACCGCCGCGAAAAACTGTTTTTT; CDR3: CASSRSGDRREKLFF
D: TRBD1; V: TRBV18; size: .; J: TRBJ2-4; DNA: TGTGCCAGCTCACGGGGAAGACAGGGGTACAGAAACATTCAGTACTTC; CDR3: CASSRGRQGYRNIQYF
D: TRBD1; V: TRBV7-8; size: .; J: TRBJ1-5; DNA: TGTGCCAGCAGCTCACAGGGGGCCCTAGTAAATCAGCCCCAGCATTTT; CDR3: CASSSQGALVNQPQHF